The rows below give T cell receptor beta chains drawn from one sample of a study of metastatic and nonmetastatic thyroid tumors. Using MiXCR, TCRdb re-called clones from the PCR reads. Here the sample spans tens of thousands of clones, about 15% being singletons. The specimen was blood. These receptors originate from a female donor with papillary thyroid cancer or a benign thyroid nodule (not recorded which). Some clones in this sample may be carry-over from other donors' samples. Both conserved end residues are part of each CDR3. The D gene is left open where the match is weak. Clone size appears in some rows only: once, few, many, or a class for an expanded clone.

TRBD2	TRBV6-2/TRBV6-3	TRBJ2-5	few	CASRGAGELETQYF	TGTGCCAGCCGCGGCGCGGGAGAATTGGAGACCCAGTACTTC
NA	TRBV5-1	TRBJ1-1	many	CASSGQTTSFGTEAFF	TGCGCCAGCAGCGGACAAACTACTTCATTTGGCACTGAAGCTTTCTTT
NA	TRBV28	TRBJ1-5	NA	CASSIYWARNQPHHF	TGTGCCAGCAGTATATATTGGGCCCGAAACCAGCCCCATCATTTT
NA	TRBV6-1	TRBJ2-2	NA	CASSPEVRGQTGELFF	TGTGCCAGCAGCCCCGAGGTCAGAGGGCAGACCGGGGAGCTGTTTTTT
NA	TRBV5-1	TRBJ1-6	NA	CASSYRAGTPNSPLHF	TGCGCCAGCAGCTACAGAGCCGGGACGCCTAATTCACCCCTCCACTTT
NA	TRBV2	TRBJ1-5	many	CASSVNDGRPQHF	TGTGCCAGCAGTGTAAATGATGGTAGACCCCAGCATTTT
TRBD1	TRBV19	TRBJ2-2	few	CASRLGRGSGELFF	TGTGCCAGCCGCCTCGGCAGGGGGTCCGGGGAGCTGTTTTTT
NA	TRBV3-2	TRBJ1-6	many	CASSQGAYNSPLHF	TGTGCCAGCAGCCAGGGGGCGTATAATTCACCCCTCCACTTT
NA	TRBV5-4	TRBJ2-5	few	CASSLPGKETQYF	TGTGCCAGCAGCTTGCCGGGAAAAGAGACCCAGTACTTC
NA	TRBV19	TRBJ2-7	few	CASSFHLREQYF	TGTGCCAGTAGTTTCCACCTTCGGGAGCAGTACTTC
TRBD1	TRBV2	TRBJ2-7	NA	CAMSEMAGGFYEQYF	TGTGCCATGAGTGAAATGGCAGGGGGCTTCTACGAGCAGTACTTC
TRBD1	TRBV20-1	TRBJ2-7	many	CSARGDRQGRVYEQYF	TGCAGTGCTAGAGGTGACCGACAGGGTAGGGTCTACGAGCAGTACTTC
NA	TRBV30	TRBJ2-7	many	CAWIKGSYEQYF	TGTGCCTGGATAAAGGGGTCCTACGAGCAGTACTTC
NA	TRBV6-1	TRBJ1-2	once	CASSVDAYGYCF	TGTGCCAGCAGCGTGGACGCATATGGATACTGCTTC
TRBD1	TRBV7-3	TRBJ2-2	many	CASSYGTVANTGELFF	TGTGCCAGCAGCTACGGGACAGTCGCGAACACCGGGGAGCTGTTTTTT
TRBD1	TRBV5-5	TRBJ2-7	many	CASSYSGTGVYEQYF	TGTGCCAGCAGCTACTCCGGGACAGGGGTGTACGAGCAGTACTTC
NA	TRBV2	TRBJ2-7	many	CASSGQSYEQYF	TGTGCCAGCAGTGGACAGTCCTACGAGCAGTACTTC
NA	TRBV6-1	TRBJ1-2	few	CASRAGTDDYGYTF	TGTGCCAGCAGGGCCGGGACGGACGACTATGGCTACACCTTC
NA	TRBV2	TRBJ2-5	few	CASSVSLQETQYF	TGTGCCAGCAGTGTCTCCTTACAAGAGACCCAGTACTTC
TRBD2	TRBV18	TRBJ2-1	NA	CASSYETFLRESYDEQFF	TGTGCCAGCTCTTACGAGACCTTCTTGCGGGAGTCCTACGATGAGCAGTTCTTC
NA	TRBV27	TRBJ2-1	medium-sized	CASSLTPSYGEQFF	TGTGCCAGCAGTCTGACCCCCTCCTACGGTGAGCAGTTCTTC
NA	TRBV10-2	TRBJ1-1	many	CASKQAVNTEAFF	TGCGCCAGCAAACAGGCTGTGAACACTGAAGCTTTCTTT
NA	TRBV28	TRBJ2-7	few	CAISRPGEQYF	TGTGCCATCAGCCGCCCGGGAGAGCAGTACTTC
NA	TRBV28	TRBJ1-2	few	CASSLRQGQGYTF	TGTGCCAGCAGTTTGCGGCAGGGGCAAGGCTACACCTTC
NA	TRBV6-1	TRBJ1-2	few	CAIGGPHYGYTF	TGTGCTATCGGGGGGCCCCACTATGGCTACACCTTC
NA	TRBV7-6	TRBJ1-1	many	CASSLVGGGNTEAFF	TGTGCCAGCAGCTTAGTGGGAGGGGGGAACACTGAAGCTTTCTTT
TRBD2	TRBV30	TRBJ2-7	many	CAWSRGLAEYEQYF	TGTGCCTGGAGTAGGGGACTAGCTGAATACGAGCAGTACTTC
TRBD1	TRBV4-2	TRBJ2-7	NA	CASSQDNRGVRYF	TGTGCCAGCAGCCAAGATAACAGGGGGGTTCGGTACTTC
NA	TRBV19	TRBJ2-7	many	CASALGPTSSYEQYF	TGTGCCAGCGCGTTGGGCCCGACTAGTTCCTACGAGCAGTACTTC
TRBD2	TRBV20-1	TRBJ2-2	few	CSAIGPGGLGEELFF	TGCAGTGCTATAGGTCCGGGAGGGTTGGGCGAGGAGCTGTTTTTT
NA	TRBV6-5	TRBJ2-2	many	CASSYSRAGELFF	TGTGCCAGCAGTTACTCGAGGGCCGGGGAGCTGTTTTTT
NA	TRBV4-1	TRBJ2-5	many	CASSPDRQPGETQYF	TGCGCCAGCAGCCCGGACAGACAACCAGGAGAGACCCAGTACTTC
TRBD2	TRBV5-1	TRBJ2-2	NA	CASRTAASGGNTGELFF	TGCGCCAGCAGGACGGCGGCTAGCGGGGGCAACACCGGGGAGCTGTTTTTT
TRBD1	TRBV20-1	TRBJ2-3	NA	CSARKGALPDTQYF	TGCAGTGCTAGGAAGGGGGCCCTTCCAGATACGCAGTATTTT
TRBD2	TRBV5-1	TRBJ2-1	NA	CASSGGGVAGGYEQFF	TGCGCCAGCAGCGGTGGTGGGGTGGCGGGAGGTTATGAGCAGTTCTTC
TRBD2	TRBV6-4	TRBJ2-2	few	CASSPSGGTGELFF	TGTGCCAGCAGTCCCTCGGGGGGCACCGGGGAGCTGTTTTTT
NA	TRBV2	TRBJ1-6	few	CASGTSSYNSPLHF	TGTGCCAGCGGGACGAGCTCCTATAATTCACCCCTCCACTTT
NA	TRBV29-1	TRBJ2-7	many	CSVYTATSSYEQYF	TGCAGCGTTTACACAGCTACAAGCTCCTACGAGCAGTACTTC
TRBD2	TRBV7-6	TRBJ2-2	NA	CASSPRTSAGIGELFF	TGTGCCAGCAGCCCCAGGACTAGCGCGGGTATCGGGGAGCTGTTTTTT
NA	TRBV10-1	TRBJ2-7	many	CASSESGQGNSYEQYF	TGCGCCAGCAGTGAGTCGGGCCAGGGGAACTCCTACGAGCAGTACTTC
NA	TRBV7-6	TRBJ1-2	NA	CASSLYQGTGTYGYTF	TGTGCCAGCAGTCTATACCAAGGTACAGGAACCTATGGCTACACCTTC
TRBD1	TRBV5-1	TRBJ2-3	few	CASSLGQGTPDTQYF	TGCGCCAGCAGCTTGGGACAGGGGACCCCAGATACGCAGTATTTT
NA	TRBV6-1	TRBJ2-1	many	CASSVEINNEQFF	TGTGCCAGCAGTGTAGAGATTAACAATGAGCAGTTCTTC
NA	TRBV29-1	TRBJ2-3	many	CSATPQGRSTDTQYF	TGCAGCGCCACACCACAGGGCCGAAGCACAGATACGCAGTATTTT
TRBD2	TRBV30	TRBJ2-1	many	CAWAGDSYNEQFF	TGTGCCTGGGCGGGAGACTCCTACAATGAGCAGTTCTTC
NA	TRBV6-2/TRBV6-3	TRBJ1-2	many	CASRPAGDYGYTF	TGTGCCAGCAGACCTGCGGGGGACTATGGCTACACCTTC
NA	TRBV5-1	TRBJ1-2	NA	CAGSLAQVGYGYTF	TGCGCCGGCAGCTTGGCCCAGGTAGGCTATGGCTACACCTTC
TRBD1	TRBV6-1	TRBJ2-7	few	CASTPGQFYEQYF	TGTGCCAGTACTCCGGGACAGTTCTACGAGCAGTACTTC
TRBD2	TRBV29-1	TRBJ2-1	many	CSASGRVGYNEQFF	TGCAGCGCAAGCGGGAGGGTAGGGTACAATGAGCAGTTCTTC
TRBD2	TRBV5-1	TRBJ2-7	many	CASSQIAGPYEQYF	TGCGCCAGCAGCCAGATAGCGGGGCCCTACGAGCAGTACTTC
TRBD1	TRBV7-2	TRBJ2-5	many	CASSYTGGRETQYF	TGTGCCAGCAGCTACACAGGGGGTCGGGAGACCCAGTACTTC
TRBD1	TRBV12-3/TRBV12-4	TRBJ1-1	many	CASSLADRVNTEASF	TGTGCCAGCAGTTTAGCGGACAGGGTGAACACTGAAGCTTCCTTT
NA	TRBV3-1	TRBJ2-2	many	CASSPETSGELFF	TGTGCCAGCAGCCCCGAAACCTCAGGGGAGCTGTTTTTT
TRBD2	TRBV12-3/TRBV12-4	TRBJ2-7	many	CASSFGLAGGLSSYEQYF	TGTGCCAGCAGTTTCGGACTAGCGGGAGGGCTTAGCTCCTACGAGCAGTACTTC